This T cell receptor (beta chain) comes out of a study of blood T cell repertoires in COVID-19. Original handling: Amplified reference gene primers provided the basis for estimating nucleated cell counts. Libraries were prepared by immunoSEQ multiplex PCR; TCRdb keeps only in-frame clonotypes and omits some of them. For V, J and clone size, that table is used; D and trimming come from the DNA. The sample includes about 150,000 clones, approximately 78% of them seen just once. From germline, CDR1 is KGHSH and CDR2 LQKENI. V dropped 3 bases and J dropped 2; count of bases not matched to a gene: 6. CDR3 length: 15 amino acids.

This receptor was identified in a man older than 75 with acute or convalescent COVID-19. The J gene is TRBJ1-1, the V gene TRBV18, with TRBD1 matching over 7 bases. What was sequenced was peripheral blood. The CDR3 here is CASSPAGTANTEAFF. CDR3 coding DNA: TGTGCCAGCTCACCGGCCGGGACAGCAAACACTGAAGCTTTCTTT.